Shown below are 32 T cell receptor beta chains from a single sample sequenced in a study of blood T cell repertoires in COVID-19. Some clones are missing from TCRdb's copy, which holds only in-frame ones; the method was immunoSEQ multiplex PCR. This table holds about 160,000 clones, 87% found once. Specimen: peripheral blood. All receptors derive from a woman aged 55-70 years who had recovered from COVID-19.

This clone has a single count. Here the CDR3 reads CASSERTYPNTEAFF. The CDR3 DNA reads as TGTGCCAGCAGCGAAAGGACTTACCCGAACACTGAAGCTTTCTTT. This rearrangement joins TRBV9 to TRBJ1-1; D is undetermined. V lost 3 bases, J lost 1 base, and 13 bases lay in between. Germline-derived CDR1 and CDR2 are SGDLS and YYNGEE. The CDR3 loop spans 15 amino acids. Supplemented by reference TRBV9 and TRBJ1-1, the full variable domain reads DSGVTQTPKHLITATGQRVTLRCSPRSGDLSVYWYQQSLDQGLQFLIQYYNGEERAKGNILERFSAQQFPDLHSELNLSSLELGDSALYFCASSERTYPNTEAFFGQGTRLTVV.

The V and J genes are TRBV28 and TRBJ2-7, with D maybe TRBD1 (6 bases). Trimming pared 11 bases from V and 2 bases from J, leaving 10 bases between. The CDR3 loop spans 11 amino acids. The germline gives CDR1 MDHEN, CDR2 SYDVKM. The CDR3 nucleotides read TGTGCCTTAGGGGGTACCTACGAGCAGTACTTC. The encoded protein is CALGGTYEQYF.

The CDR3 DNA reads as TGTGCCAGCAGCTCGCGGGGGGGCCGGGCAGATACGCAGTATTTT. Translation: CASSSRGGRADTQYF. The chain recombines TRBV7-2 with TRBJ2-3, with 9 bases fitting TRBD2. With 4 bases clipped from V and 4 bases from J, the junction kept 6 bases outside the gene matches. This CDR3 region has 15 residues. The germline V gene encodes CDR1 SGHTA and CDR2 FQGNSA.

V gene TRBV14 combines with J gene TRBJ1-3, with 8 bases lining up with TRBD1. Germline V gives CDR1 SGHDN, CDR2 FVKESK. V lost 2 bases, J lost 1 base, and 1 base stayed unmatched. The CDR3 extends over 15 amino acids. For the CDR3, the DNA is TGTGCCAGCAGCCAATGGACAGGGTCTGGAAACACCATATATTTT. This gives the protein CASSQWTGSGNTIYF.

This chain uses TRBV28 with TRBJ1-5; 8 nucleotides agree with TRBD1. This CDR3 has 16 residues. The V gene end was trimmed by 3 bases and the J gene end by 0 bases; junction bases not matched to a gene: 4. Germline V gene data show CDR1 as MDHEN and CDR2 as SYDVKM. CDR3 region: CASSLWTGNSNQPQHF. The CDR3 coding sequence is TGTGCCAGCAGTTTGTGGACAGGGAATAGCAATCAGCCCCAGCATTTT.

The chain uses TRBV28 and TRBJ1-4, with TRBD1 matching over 9 bases. The CDR3 totals 16 residues. Germline V gene sequence: CDR1 MDHEN, CDR2 SYDVKM. V dropped 10 bases and J dropped 5; count of bases not matched to a gene: 14. The CDR3 coding sequence is TGTGCCAACCATAGTACCCGGGACAGGGCGAATGAAAAACTGTTTTTT. It encodes CANHSTRDRANEKLFF.

This clone was detected a few times. The same CDR3 can be traced to other DNA sequences in this sample. The rearrangement links TRBV6-6 to TRBJ2-1, with 8 bases matching TRBD2. The CDR3 is 15 amino acids. The junction had 5 bases not matched to a gene; V was cut back by 6 bases and J by 1 base. CDR1 and CDR2 from the germline V gene are MNHNY and SVGAGI (reference sequence). CDR3 sequence (DNA): TGTGCCAGCAGATTAGCGGGGAGTTCCTACAATGAGCAGTTCTTC. Translating gives CASRLAGSSYNEQFF.

V is TRBV3-1 (or the pseudogene TRBV3-2) and J is TRBJ2-7, with TRBD2 as a possible D gene (5 bases). This CDR3 region has 11 residues. V shed 6 bases and J shed 7 bases, with 10 bases lying between them. Germline CDR1 LGHDT, CDR2 YNNKEL (reference sequence). CDR3 DNA: TGTGCCAGCAGAGACGGAGGAGAGCAGTACTTC. This translates into CASRDGGEQYF.

This chain connects TRBV2 to TRBJ2-2, with D uncertain. Trimming took 5 bases from V and 3 from J, leaving 7 bases between them. Per germline, CDR1 SNHLY and CDR2 FYNNEI. This CDR3 is built from 13 residues. In DNA, the CDR3 is TGTGCCAGCAGTCTGTTCGACACCGGGGAGCTGTTTTTT. Translating gives CASSLFDTGELFF.

The chain joins TRBV24-1 to TRBJ2-2; D not certain. The CDR3 is 14 amino acids. Trimming took off 5 bases at V and 2 bases at J, with 8 bases between the two ends. CDR1 KGHDR and CDR2 SFDVKD come from the germline V gene. Here the CDR3 reads CATSAFYNTGELFF. The CDR3 DNA reads as TGTGCCACCAGTGCCTTTTATAACACCGGGGAGCTGTTTTTT.

The rearrangement uses TRBV9 and TRBJ2-1; 14 positions agree with TRBD2. The CDR3 consists of 14 residues. J lost 11 bases, V lost 3 bases, and 4 bases had no gene match. Per the germline V gene, CDR1 is SGDLS and CDR2 is YYNGEE. CDR3 bases: TGTGCCAGCAGCGCGGGACTAGCGGGGGCTAAGCAGTTCTTC. It codes for CASSAGLAGAKQFF.

J is TRBJ1-1 and V is TRBV29-1; D is ambiguous. V was cut by 7 bases and J by 3 bases, with 15 bases left in between. CDR1 and CDR2 (germline): SQVTM, ANQGSEA. This CDR3 is 13 amino acids long. The CDR3 DNA reads as TGCAGCGCCCCAAATGGAGCAGACACTGAAGCTTTCTTT. This gives the protein CSAPNGADTEAFF.

The chain combines TRBV5-1 with TRBJ2-5; possible D gene TRBD1, 6 bases. The germline V gene has CDR1 SGHRS and CDR2 YFSETQ. V was cut by 4 bases and J by 0 bases, with 10 bases left in between. The CDR3 totals 14 residues. This CDR3 is CASSTQGYQETQYF. CDR3 sequence (DNA): TGCGCCAGCAGCACACAGGGCTACCAAGAGACCCAGTACTTC.

Worth noting for this clone: A junction boundary mismatches the germline segment, possibly from a read error. The same CDR3 can be traced to other DNA sequences in this sample. V is TRBV28 and J is TRBJ1-5; TRBD1 agrees at 7 bases. CDR1 and CDR2 from the germline V gene are MDHEN and SYDVKM. This CDR3 is built from 15 residues. The CDR3 loop reads CASSHDRALNQPQHF. The CDR3 coding sequence is TGTGCCAGCAGTCACGACAGGGCCCTCAATCAACCCCAGCATTTT.

This clone was seen once. The chain joins TRBV19 to TRBJ1-5; tentatively, D is TRBD1 (6 bases). The V and J ends lost 7 bases and 0 bases respectively, with 13 bases between them. Germline values: CDR1 LNHDA, CDR2 SQIVND (reference sequence). The CDR3 spans 15 residues. Here the CDR3 reads CASTPQGYSNQPQHF. In nucleotides, the CDR3 is TGTGCCAGTACCCCACAGGGATATAGCAATCAGCCCCAGCATTTT.

This clone was picked up a small number of times. The chain couples TRBV29-1 to TRBJ1-1; D perhaps matches TRBD1 (5 bases). V shed 3 bases and J shed 3 bases, with 14 bases lying between them. The CDR3 is 14 residues long. Germline V gene lookup returns CDR1 SQVTM and CDR2 ANQGSEA. CDR3 coding DNA: TGCAGCGTTGAGGCGCTCAGGGTGGACACTGAAGCTTTCTTT. Translated: CSVEALRVDTEAFF.

The chain links TRBV10-3 to TRBJ2-3; a possible D gene is TRBD2 (6 bases). Looked up from germline, CDR1 is ENHRY and CDR2 is SYGVKD. This CDR3 is 14 amino acids long. Deletions cut 11 bases from V and 2 bases from J, with 17 bases between. CDR3 nucleotide sequence: TGTGCCCCACAGAGCGGGCCGAACACAGATACGCAGTATTTT. Its protein is CAPQSGPNTDTQYF.

This clone was seen a single time. The CDR3 DNA follows: TGTGCCAGCAGTTTAACAGGGGGCTTCTCTGGAAACACCATATATTTT. Protein product: CASSLTGGFSGNTIYF. The chain recombines TRBV3-1 (or the pseudogene TRBV3-2) with TRBJ1-3, with TRBD1 matching over 9 bases. The CDR3 totals 16 residues. Germline V CDR1 and CDR2: LGHDT, YNNKEL (reference sequence). The V gene end was trimmed by 6 bases and the J gene end by 0 bases; junction bases not matched to a gene: 6.

V usage is TRBV7-2 and J usage is TRBJ1-3, with no clear D. The V and J ends lost 5 bases and 5 bases respectively, with 13 bases between them. The CDR3 is made up of 14 amino acids. Germline CDR1 SGHTA, CDR2 FQGNSA. The CDR3 spells CASSPSGLRNTIYF. CDR3 bases: TGTGCCAGCAGCCCCTCAGGTTTACGAAACACCATATATTTT.

This clone was detected only once. The V gene is TRBV6-8, the J gene TRBJ1-1, with 8 bases aligning to TRBD1. CDR1 and CDR2 from the germline V gene are MNHGY and SAAAGT. The CDR3 is made up of 12 amino acids. The J segment lost 3 bases and the V segment lost 10 bases, leaving 4 bases of the junction unmatched. CDR3 loop: CANLTGDTEAFF. CDR3 bases: TGTGCCAACCTGACAGGGGACACTGAAGCTTTCTTT.

The rearrangement links TRBV4-1 to TRBJ2-1; D is uncertain. The germline V gene has CDR1 MGHRA and CDR2 YSYEKL. CDR3 length equals 12 residues. The V and J ends lost 4 bases and 8 bases respectively, with 9 bases between them. The DNA for the CDR3 is TGCGCCAGCAGCCTCCCCCGCGATGAGCAGTTCTTC. Its translation: CASSLPRDEQFF.

The chain employs TRBV7-3 and TRBJ2-3; D possibly corresponds to TRBD1 (7 bases). The germline V gene has CDR1 SGHTA and CDR2 FQGTGA. Trimming left V 3 bases short and J 7 bases short, with 11 bases between. The CDR3 loop spans 13 amino acids. Written as DNA, the CDR3 is TGTGCCAGCAGCTTCCAGGGGGGAAATACGCAGTATTTT. Amino acid sequence: CASSFQGGNTQYF.

The CDR3 protein is CASSPPTSGGVTWDEQYF. In nucleotides, the CDR3 is TGTGCCAGCAGTCCCCCGACTAGCGGGGGGGTCACCTGGGACGAGCAGTACTTC. The rearrangement joins TRBV28 to TRBJ2-7; 14 bases match TRBD2. The CDR3 is made up of 18 amino acids. Losses at the gene ends were 5 bases for V and 5 bases for J; bases not matched to a gene: 14. Germline CDR1 MDHEN, CDR2 SYDVKM.

This chain's CDR3 is CASSVARWRVSGGSIETQYF. DNA for the CDR3: TGTGCCAGCAGCGTAGCTAGGTGGAGGGTGAGCGGGGGGAGTATAGAGACCCAGTACTTC. The chain couples TRBV9 to TRBJ2-5; 9 positions match TRBD2. The J segment lost 4 bases and the V segment lost 0 bases, leaving 19 bases of the junction unmatched. Looked up from germline, CDR1 is SGDLS and CDR2 is YYNGEE. The CDR3 length is 20 residues.

The CDR3, as DNA: TGTGCCAGCTCACCACCTACCGGGACAGGGGTCTACAATGAGCAGTTCTTC. Encoded protein: CASSPPTGTGVYNEQFF. The chain couples TRBV18 to TRBJ2-1; 10 bases match TRBD1. This CDR3 spans 17 amino acids. The V segment lost 0 bases and the J segment 3 bases; nucleotides outside the gene matches: 5. Germline CDR1 KGHSH, CDR2 LQKENI.

The chain links TRBV11-2 to TRBJ2-7, with 7 bases fitting TRBD2. Per germline, CDR1 SGHAT and CDR2 FQNNGV. This CDR3 spans 15 amino acids. V shed 5 bases and J 4 bases; nucleotides not matched to a gene: 11. CDR3 DNA: TGTGCCAGCAGCCTACAAGGACTAGTGGGTTACGAGCAGTACTTC. This sequence encodes CASSLQGLVGYEQYF. Combining the CDR3 with reference TRBV11-2 and TRBJ2-7 gives the whole variable domain EAGVAQSPRYKIIEKRQSVAFWCNPISGHATLYWYQQILGQGPKLLIQFQNNGVVDDSQLPKDRFSAERLKGVDSTLKIQPAKLEDSAVYLCASSLQGLVGYEQYFGPGTRLTVT.

The J gene is TRBJ2-6, the V gene TRBV7-2; TRBD1 aligns across 7 bases. J gave up 4 bases and V 4 bases, and 4 bases lay outside the gene matches. The V gene's germline CDR1 is SGHTA and CDR2 FQGNSA. The CDR3 is 15 amino acids. In nucleotides, the CDR3 is TGTGCCAGCAGCTCGAGGGGGCTCGGGGCCAACGTCCTGACTTTC. Amino acids: CASSSRGLGANVLTF.

V gene TRBV10-3 combines with J gene TRBJ2-7, with D perhaps TRBD2 (7 bases). Per germline, CDR1 ENHRY and CDR2 SYGVKD. CDR3 length: 13 amino acids. V was pared by 7 bases and J by 6 bases, with 16 bases between. The CDR3: CAIKGGELGEQYF. CDR3 in DNA: TGTGCCATCAAGGGGGGGGAGCTCGGCGAGCAGTACTTC.

CDR3 amino acids: CASSRQGAYEQYF. In DNA, the CDR3 is TGCGCCAGCTCTCGACAGGGCGCCTACGAGCAGTACTTC. The chain carries TRBV10-2 and TRBJ2-7; 7 bases fit TRBD1. The CDR3 spans 13 residues. V was pared by 8 bases and J by 2 bases, with 6 bases of the junction left unmatched. Germline lookup yields CDR1 WSHSY and CDR2 SAAADI.

The V gene is TRBV5-1, the J gene TRBJ1-1; 8 bases map to TRBD1. After removal of 9 bases from V and 1 base from J, the junction contained 8 bases not matched to a gene. In germline, CDR1 is SGHRS, CDR2 YFSETQ. CDR3 length: 14 residues. CDR3 sequence (DNA): TGCGCCACCGCAGGGGGCCAAGGGAACACTGAAGCTTTCTTT. It encodes CATAGGQGNTEAFF.

A single count supports this clone. The chain is built from TRBV6-5 and TRBJ1-2, with TRBD1 matching 12 bases. The CDR3 consists of 15 residues. The V segment lost 11 bases and the J segment 3 bases; nucleotides outside the gene matches: 10. The germline gives CDR1 MNHEY, CDR2 SVGAGI. CDR3 in amino acids: CAYRDRGLRDYGYTF. DNA for the CDR3: TGTGCCTATCGGGACAGGGGGCTTAGGGACTATGGCTACACCTTC.

Here the CDR3 reads CASSMGVAGDEKLFF. In DNA form, the CDR3 reads TGTGCCAGTAGTATGGGGGTGGCAGGGGACGAAAAACTGTTTTTT. The chain employs TRBV19 and TRBJ1-4, with D possibly matching TRBD1 (6 bases). Trimming removed 3 bases from V and 8 bases from J, with 16 bases in between. The CDR3 length is 15 residues. Germline assignment: CDR1 LNHDA and CDR2 SQIVND (reference sequence).